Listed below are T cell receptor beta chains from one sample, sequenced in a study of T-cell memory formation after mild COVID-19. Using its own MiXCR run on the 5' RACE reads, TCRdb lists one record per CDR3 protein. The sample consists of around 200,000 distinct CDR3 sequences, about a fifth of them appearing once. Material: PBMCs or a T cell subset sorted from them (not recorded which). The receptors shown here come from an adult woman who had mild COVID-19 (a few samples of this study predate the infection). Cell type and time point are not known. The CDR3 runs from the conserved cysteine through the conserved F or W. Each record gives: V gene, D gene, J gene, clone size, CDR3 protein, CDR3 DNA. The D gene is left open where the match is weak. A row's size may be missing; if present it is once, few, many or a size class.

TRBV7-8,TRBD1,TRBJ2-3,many,CASSTRTGGTDTQYF,TGTGCCAGCAGCACTCGGACAGGGGGCACAGATACGCAGTATTTT
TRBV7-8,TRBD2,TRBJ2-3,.,CASSLDPSGVGGITDTQYF,TGTGCCAGCAGCTTAGATCCTAGCGGGGTTGGGGGGATCACAGATACGCAGTATTTT
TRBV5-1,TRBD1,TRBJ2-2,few,CASSIGQGDTGELFF,TGCGCCAGCAGCATCGGACAGGGGGACACCGGGGAGCTGTTTTTT
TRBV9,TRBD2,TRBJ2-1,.,CASSASGGALAPYNEQFF,TGTGCCAGCAGCGCTAGCGGGGGGGCCTTAGCTCCCTACAATGAGCAGTTCTTC
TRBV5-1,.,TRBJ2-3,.,CASSLWITDTQYF,TGCGCCAGCAGCTTGTGGATCACAGATACGCAGTATTTT
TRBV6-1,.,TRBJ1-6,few,CASSADGSPLHF,TGTGCCAGCAGTGCCGACGGTTCACCCCTCCACTTT
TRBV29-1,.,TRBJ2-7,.,CSITTPYSPEQYF,TGCAGCATTACGACACCATATAGTCCCGAGCAGTACTTC
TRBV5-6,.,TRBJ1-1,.,CASSGGTWNTEAFF,TGTGCCAGCAGCGGAGGGACTTGGAACACTGAAGCTTTCTTT
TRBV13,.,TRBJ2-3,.,CASSPLGAGNTQYF,TGTGCCAGCAGCCCCCTGGGTGCAGGGAATACGCAGTATTTT
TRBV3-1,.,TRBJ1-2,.,CASSQDLAQGKFWGYGYTF,TGTGCCAGCAGCCAAGATTTGGCCCAAGGCAAATTTTGGGGCTATGGCTACACCTTC
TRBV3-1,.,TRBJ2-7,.,CASSQTVPGAGYEQYF,TGTGCCAGCAGCCAAACCGTCCCGGGGGCCGGGTACGAGCAGTACTTC
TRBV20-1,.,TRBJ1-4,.,CSARDYFDSNEKLFF,TGCAGTGCTAGAGATTACTTCGACAGTAATGAAAAACTGTTTTTT
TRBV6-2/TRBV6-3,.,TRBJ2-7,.,CASSYGAGEQYF,TGTGCCAGCAGTTACGGGGCCGGCGAGCAGTACTTC
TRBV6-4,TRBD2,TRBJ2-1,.,CASSDVAGVSYNEQFF,TGTGCCAGCAGTGACGTGGCGGGAGTCTCCTACAATGAGCAGTTCTTC
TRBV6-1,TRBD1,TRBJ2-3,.,CASSDGSGGARDTQYF,TGTGCCAGCAGTGATGGGTCAGGGGGCGCGAGAGATACGCAGTATTTT
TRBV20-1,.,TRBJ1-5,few,CSARAYPLPGPDLYSNQPQHF,TGCAGTGCTAGAGCATATCCCCTACCCGGGCCAGACCTCTATAGCAATCAGCCCCAGCATTTT
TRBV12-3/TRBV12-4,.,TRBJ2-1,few,CASSLGRGDNEQFF,TGTGCCAGCAGTTTAGGACGGGGAGACAATGAGCAGTTCTTC
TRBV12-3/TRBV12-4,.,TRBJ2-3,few,CASSPIVRTDTQYF,TGTGCCAGCAGTCCCATTGTACGCACAGATACGCAGTATTTT
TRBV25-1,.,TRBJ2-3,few,CASSESADTQYF,TGTGCCAGCAGTGAATCGGCAGATACGCAGTATTTT
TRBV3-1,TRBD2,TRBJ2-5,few,CASSQDLRTSGSIGETQYF,TGTGCCAGCAGCCAAGATTTGCGGACTAGCGGGTCTATTGGGGAGACCCAGTACTTC
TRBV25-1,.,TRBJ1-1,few,CASSESPLTANTEAFF,TGTGCCAGCAGTGAATCCCCTCTGACGGCGAACACTGAAGCTTTCTTT
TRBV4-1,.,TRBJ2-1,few,CASSQGDTPNEQFF,TGCGCCAGCAGCCAAGGGGACACCCCCAATGAGCAGTTCTTC
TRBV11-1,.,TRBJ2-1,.,CASSSQGFLYNEQFF,TGTGCCAGCAGCTCACAGGGCTTTCTTTACAATGAGCAGTTCTTC
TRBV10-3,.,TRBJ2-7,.,CAIMKEESSYEQYF,TGTGCCATCATGAAGGAGGAAAGCTCCTACGAGCAGTACTTC
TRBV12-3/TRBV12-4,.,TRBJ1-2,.,CASSPELDYGYTF,TGTGCCAGCAGCCCCGAGTTGGACTATGGCTACACCTTC
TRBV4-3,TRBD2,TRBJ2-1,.,CASTQVSSGRATVNEQFF,TGCGCCAGCACCCAGGTATCTAGCGGGAGGGCGACGGTTAATGAGCAGTTCTTC
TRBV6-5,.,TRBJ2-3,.,CASSYFGGLYTDTQYF,TGTGCCAGCAGTTACTTCGGGGGCCTGTACACAGATACGCAGTATTTT
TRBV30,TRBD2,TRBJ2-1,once,CAWSVRLAGDRGNEQFF,TGTGCCTGGAGTGTAAGACTAGCGGGAGATCGGGGCAATGAGCAGTTCTTC
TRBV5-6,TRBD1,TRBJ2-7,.,CASSGQGANPPYEQYF,TGTGCCAGCAGCGGTCAGGGGGCGAATCCACCCTACGAGCAGTACTTC
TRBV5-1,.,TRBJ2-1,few,CASSLEGAMEQFF,TGCGCCAGCAGCTTGGAAGGGGCGATGGAGCAGTTCTTC
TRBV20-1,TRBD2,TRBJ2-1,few,CSARGLAGGNEQFF,TGCAGTGCTAGAGGACTAGCGGGAGGGAATGAGCAGTTCTTC
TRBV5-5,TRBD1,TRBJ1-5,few,CASSPWTGFEPQHF,TGTGCCAGCAGCCCTTGGACAGGTTTTGAGCCCCAGCATTTT
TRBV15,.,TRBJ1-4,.,CATSAGVYEKLFF,TGTGCCACCAGCGCGGGGGTGTACGAAAAACTGTTTTTT
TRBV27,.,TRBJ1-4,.,CASSSGTRAGVEKLFF,TGTGCCAGCAGTTCCGGGACCCGAGCAGGAGTTGAAAAACTGTTTTTT
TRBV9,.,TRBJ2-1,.,CASSGDLSYNEQFF,TGTGCCAGCAGCGGCGACCTCTCCTACAATGAGCAGTTCTTC
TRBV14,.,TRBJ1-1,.,CASSQASTEAFF,TGTGCCAGCAGCCAAGCGTCCACTGAAGCTTTCTTT
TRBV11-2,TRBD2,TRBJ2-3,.,CASSRRAGVTDTQYF,TGTGCCAGCTCCCGGCGAGCGGGGGTCACAGATACGCAGTATTTT
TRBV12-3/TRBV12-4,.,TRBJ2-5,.,CASSFTSRETQYF,TGTGCCAGCAGTTTCACTAGTCGGGAGACCCAGTACTTC
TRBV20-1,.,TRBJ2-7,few,CSAHRRDLGYEQYF,TGCAGTGCCCACCGCCGGGACTTGGGCTACGAGCAGTACTTC
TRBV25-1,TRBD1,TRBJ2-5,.,CASSGYRDRGETQYF,TGTGCCAGCAGTGGTTATCGGGACAGAGGAGAGACCCAGTACTTC
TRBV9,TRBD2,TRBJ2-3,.,CASSVHGTSGGVSTDTQYF,TGTGCCAGCAGCGTACACGGGACTAGCGGAGGCGTAAGCACAGATACGCAGTATTTT
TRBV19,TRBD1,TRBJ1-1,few,CASSRDRVMNTEAFF,TGTGCCAGTAGTCGGGACAGGGTCATGAACACTGAAGCTTTCTTT
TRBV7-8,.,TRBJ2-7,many,CASSPNPYGGSYEQYF,TGTGCCAGCAGCCCCAATCCCTATGGGGGATCCTACGAGCAGTACTTC
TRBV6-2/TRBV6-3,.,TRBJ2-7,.,CASSDILAGNSYEQYF,TGTGCCAGCAGTGACATATTGGCGGGGAACTCCTACGAGCAGTACTTC
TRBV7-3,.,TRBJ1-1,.,CAALRANTEAFF,TGTGCCGCCCTGCGAGCGAACACTGAAGCTTTCTTT
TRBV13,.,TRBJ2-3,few,CASSARADPQWDTQYF,TGTGCCAGCAGCGCCAGGGCGGACCCCCAATGGGATACGCAGTATTTT
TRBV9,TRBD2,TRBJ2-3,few,CASSRASGGTDTQYF,TGTGCCAGCAGCCGGGCTAGCGGGGGGACAGATACGCAGTATTTT
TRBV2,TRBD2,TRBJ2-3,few,CASRGARASGGDTSTDTQYF,TGTGCCAGCAGAGGAGCAAGGGCTAGCGGCGGTGATACTAGCACAGATACGCAGTATTTT
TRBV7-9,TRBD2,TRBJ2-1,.,CASTGRQKYEQFF,TGTGCCAGCACCGGGAGGCAGAAATATGAGCAGTTCTTC
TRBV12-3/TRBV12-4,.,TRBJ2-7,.,CASSVPILGGSYEQYF,TGTGCCAGCAGTGTCCCTATTCTGGGGGGCTCCTACGAGCAGTACTTC
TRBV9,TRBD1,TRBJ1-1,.,CASSPLADRGGTEAFF,TGTGCCAGCAGCCCGCTCGCGGACAGGGGGGGAACTGAAGCTTTCTTT
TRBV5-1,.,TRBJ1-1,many,CASSLEGVNTEAFF,TGCGCCAGCAGCTTGGAGGGTGTGAACACTGAAGCTTTCTTT